Listed below are T cell receptor beta chains from one sample, sequenced in a study of T cells in localized non-small cell lung cancer. Measured with immunoSEQ multiplex PCR; TCRdb has only the in-frame clones, and not every one. The data contain roughly 30,000 clones, nearly 90% of them singletons. The sample consisted of peripheral blood mononuclear cells, taken before any cancer treatment. These receptors were collected from a woman aged 40 to 75 with stage III lung adenocarcinoma. The CDR3 runs from the conserved cysteine through the conserved F or W. D genes are given only for firm matches. Part of the rows lack a size; the others show once, few, many or a class for expanded clones.

J: TRBJ1-6
size: few
V: TRBV5-1
D: NA
CDR3: CASSPGSNNSPLHF
DNA: TGCGCCAGCAGCCCCGGGTCGAATAATTCACCCCTCCACTTT

J: TRBJ1-2
size: NA
V: TRBV19
D: TRBD1
CDR3: CASSIIPGTDYGYTF
DNA: TGTGCCAGTAGTATAATCCCCGGGACAGACTATGGCTACACCTTC

J: TRBJ2-2
size: NA
V: TRBV7-2
D: NA
CDR3: CASSLTTVDTGELFF
DNA: TGTGCCAGCAGCTTAACGACGGTAGACACCGGGGAGCTGTTTTTT

J: TRBJ2-5
size: NA
V: TRBV30
D: NA
CDR3: CAWSPGKETQYF
DNA: TGTGCCTGGAGTCCAGGGAAGGAGACCCAGTACTTC

J: TRBJ2-4
size: NA
V: TRBV5-1
D: TRBD2
CDR3: CASSSGGAAKNIQYF
DNA: TGCGCCAGCAGCTCCGGGGGGGCGGCCAAAAACATTCAGTACTTC

J: TRBJ2-3
size: NA
V: TRBV7-2
D: NA
CDR3: CASSLRQGRADTQYF
DNA: TGTGCCAGCAGCCTCCGACAGGGGAGGGCAGATACGCAGTATTTT

J: TRBJ2-3
size: NA
V: TRBV6-4
D: NA
CDR3: CASSDRGHRTDTQYF
DNA: TGTGCCAGCAGTGATAGGGGTCACCGCACAGATACGCAGTATTTT

J: TRBJ2-7
size: NA
V: TRBV7-3
D: NA
CDR3: CASSLGLSYEQYF
DNA: TGTGCCAGCAGCTTAGGTCTGTCCTACGAGCAGTACTTC

J: TRBJ1-2
size: NA
V: TRBV9
D: TRBD1
CDR3: CASSAGTGREYGYTF
DNA: TGTGCCAGCAGCGCCGGGACAGGGAGAGAATATGGCTACACCTTC

J: TRBJ1-5
size: NA
V: TRBV19
D: NA
CDR3: CASSTIENSGNQPQHF
DNA: TGTGCCAGTAGTACTATCGAGAATAGTGGCAATCAGCCCCAGCATTTT

J: TRBJ1-1
size: NA
V: TRBV7-9
D: NA
CDR3: CASSLDSTTEAFF
DNA: TGTGCCAGCAGCTTAGATTCAACCACTGAAGCTTTCTTT

J: TRBJ1-1
size: few
V: TRBV7-9
D: NA
CDR3: CASSDLAGYTEAFF
DNA: TGTGCCAGCAGCGACCTTGCGGGTTACACTGAAGCTTTCTTT

J: TRBJ1-1
size: few
V: TRBV11-2
D: NA
CDR3: CASSLVGRTDTEAFF
DNA: TGTGCCAGCAGCTTAGTCGGCCGAACGGACACTGAAGCTTTCTTT

J: TRBJ1-3
size: NA
V: TRBV9
D: NA
CDR3: CASSVGHRPSSGNTIYF
DNA: TGTGCCAGCAGCGTAGGTCACAGGCCAAGCTCTGGAAACACCATATATTTT

J: TRBJ2-3
size: NA
V: TRBV4-2
D: TRBD2
CDR3: CASSQVVAGGDDTQYF
DNA: TGTGCCAGCAGCCAAGTCGTAGCGGGGGGGGACGATACGCAGTATTTT

J: TRBJ2-4
size: NA
V: TRBV2
D: NA
CDR3: CASSVDNGNIQYF
DNA: TGTGCCAGCAGTGTCGACAATGGAAACATTCAGTACTTC

J: TRBJ2-7
size: NA
V: TRBV9
D: TRBD1
CDR3: CASSPRDSYEQYF
DNA: TGTGCCAGCAGCCCCCGGGACAGCTACGAGCAGTACTTC

J: TRBJ1-2
size: NA
V: TRBV6-5
D: NA
CDR3: CASSPGLVGYTF
DNA: TGTGCCAGCAGCCCCGGACTAGTCGGCTACACCTTC

J: TRBJ2-7
size: NA
V: TRBV7-2
D: NA
CDR3: CASSLGSSTYYEQYF
DNA: TGTGCCAGCAGCTTAGGTTCCTCAACCTATTACGAGCAGTACTTC

J: TRBJ2-2
size: NA
V: TRBV5-1
D: TRBD2
CDR3: CASSLELAGDTGELFF
DNA: TGCGCCAGCAGCTTGGAACTAGCGGGGGACACCGGGGAGCTGTTTTTT

J: TRBJ2-2
size: NA
V: TRBV6-5
D: TRBD2
CDR3: CASSFGLGAGELFF
DNA: TGTGCCAGCAGTTTCGGACTAGGGGCAGGGGAGCTGTTTTTT

J: TRBJ1-2
size: NA
V: TRBV15
D: NA
CDR3: CATSRDGGDGYTF
DNA: TGTGCCACCAGCAGAGATGGAGGGGATGGCTACACCTTC

J: TRBJ2-7
size: NA
V: TRBV6-5
D: NA
CDR3: CASSYSASYEQYF
DNA: TGTGCCAGCAGTTACTCGGCCAGCTACGAGCAGTACTTC

J: TRBJ2-3
size: medium-sized
V: TRBV6-4
D: NA
CDR3: CASSRGESDTQYF
DNA: TGTGCCAGCAGTAGGGGGGAGTCAGATACGCAGTATTTT

J: TRBJ2-2
size: NA
V: TRBV7-7
D: TRBD1
CDR3: CASSSGTGSSGGELFF
DNA: TGTGCCAGCAGCTCCGGGACAGGTTCGTCCGGCGGGGAGCTGTTTTTT

J: TRBJ1-4
size: NA
V: TRBV20-1
D: NA
CDR3: CSAGSNEKLFF
DNA: TGCAGTGCTGGCTCTAATGAAAAACTGTTTTTT

J: TRBJ1-4
size: NA
V: TRBV6-1
D: NA
CDR3: CASTTATNEKLFF
DNA: TGTGCCAGCACGACTGCAACTAATGAAAAACTGTTTTTT

J: TRBJ1-2
size: NA
V: TRBV6-5
D: NA
CDR3: CASGLSANYGYTF
DNA: TGTGCCAGCGGACTCTCAGCTAACTATGGCTACACCTTC